The 29 T cell receptor beta chains listed next were all sequenced from one sample in a study of T cell changes during pregnancy in multiple sclerosis. Assay used: immunoSEQ multiplex PCR; TCRdb lists only in-frame clones, some missing. The sample lists 65,000 to 75,000 clones; approximately 89% were seen once. The source material was peripheral blood, sampled in the third trimester of pregnancy. These TCRs come from a female donor in good health, enrolled as a control in a pregnancy study.

The J gene is TRBJ1-1, the V gene TRBV15; 7 bases are shared with TRBD1. Trimming at V came to 5 bases and at J to 11 bases, leaving 8 bases not matched to a gene. From germline, CDR1 is LNHNV and CDR2 YYDKDF (reference sequence). CDR3 size: 12 residues. The CDR3 DNA reads TGTGCCACCAGCGGCCAGACAGGGTTGGCTTTCTTT. Its protein product is CATSGQTGLAFF.

The chain uses TRBV4-3 and TRBJ1-2; 8 bases map to TRBD1. This CDR3 is built from 15 residues. Germline loops: CDR1 LGHNA, CDR2 YSLEER. Trimming removed 4 bases from V and 5 bases from J; junction bases left unmatched: 9. CDR3 in DNA: TGCGCCAGCAGCCCGGGGACAGGTGAGACTTATGGCTACACCTTC. Translation gives CASSPGTGETYGYTF.

V is TRBV15 and J is TRBJ2-7; weak D call: TRBD1 (6 bases). Germline CDR1 and CDR2: LNHNV and YYDKDF (reference sequence). V lost 8 bases and J 3 bases, leaving 11 bases between the germline ends. This CDR3 region has 12 residues. CDR3 residues: CATGDTIYEQYF. In DNA, the CDR3 is TGTGCCACCGGGGACACCATCTACGAGCAGTACTTC.

The chain has TRBV27 and TRBJ1-1; the D gene is possibly TRBD1 (5 bases). Germline V lookup: CDR1 MNHEY, CDR2 SMNVEV (reference sequence). V lost 6 bases and J 5 bases, leaving 13 bases between the germline ends. This CDR3 has 13 amino acids. The CDR3 bases are TGTGCCAGCAGGCACGCAGGGCTAACTGAAGCTTTCTTT. Amino acid sequence: CASRHAGLTEAFF.

The chain is built from TRBV28 and TRBJ1-2, with D possibly matching TRBD1 (6 bases). This CDR3 has 13 amino acids. Germline CDR1 and CDR2: MDHEN and SYDVKM. The V gene lost 6 bases and the J gene lost 2 bases, with 10 bases spanning the gap. The CDR3 reads CASRTQGNYGYTF. The CDR3 DNA is TGTGCCAGCAGAACCCAGGGGAACTATGGCTACACCTTC.

The chain has TRBV13 and TRBJ2-1, with TRBD2 identical over 12 bases. CDR3 length: 16 residues. J lost 9 bases, V lost 5 bases, and 11 bases had no gene match. The germline V gene has CDR1 PRHDT and CDR2 FYEKMQ (reference sequence). The CDR3 here is CASSTHPSGGAGEQFF. The CDR3 DNA sequence: TGTGCCAGCAGCACCCACCCTAGCGGGGGGGCCGGTGAGCAGTTCTTC.

This sequence joins TRBV9 and TRBJ2-2; 8 positions agree with TRBD1. V shed 3 bases, J shed 4 bases, and the junction held 5 bases outside the gene matches. Germline V gene sequence: CDR1 SGDLS, CDR2 YYNGEE. CDR3 length equals 15 residues. The CDR3 loop reads CASSARTGSTGELFF. CDR3 in DNA: TGTGCCAGCAGCGCTCGGACAGGGTCCACCGGGGAGCTGTTTTTT.

The chain uses TRBV28 and TRBJ2-7, with no clear D. The V end was cut by 6 bases, the J end by 9 bases, with 12 bases between. Germline V gene data show CDR1 as MDHEN and CDR2 as SYDVKM. The CDR3 length is 11 residues. The CDR3 DNA sequence: TGTGCCAGCAGCCGGTCGATTGGGCAGTACTTC. Protein sequence: CASSRSIGQYF. The full variable domain, completed using reference TRBV28 and TRBJ2-7, is DVKVTQSSRYLVKRTGEKVFLECVQDMDHENMFWYRQDPGLGLRLIYFSYDVKMKEKGDIPEGYSVSREKKERFSLILESASTNQTSMYLCASSRSIGQYFGPGTRLTVT.

This sequence joins TRBV6-5 and TRBJ1-5; D is unclear. Germline V gene data show CDR1 as MNHEY and CDR2 as SVGAGI. CDR3 length equals 13 residues. The V and J ends lost 7 bases and 6 bases respectively, with 13 bases between them. The CDR3 here is CASTRKEGQPQHF. DNA for the CDR3: TGTGCCAGCACTCGGAAAGAGGGTCAGCCCCAGCATTTT.

The chain uses TRBV11-3 and TRBJ2-1; 9 bases fit TRBD2. V lost 1 base to trimming and J lost 7 bases; unmatched junction nucleotides: 5. Germline CDR1 SGHNT, CDR2 YENEEA. The CDR3 runs 15 residues. The CDR3 protein is CASSLGQLAGNEQFF. The CDR3 DNA reads as TGTGCCAGCAGCTTAGGTCAGCTAGCGGGAAATGAGCAGTTCTTC.

The chain is built from TRBV29-1 and TRBJ1-1; 7 bases map to TRBD1. V was clipped by 4 bases and J by 7 bases; unmatched bases: 0. Germline CDR1 and CDR2: SQVTM and ANQGSEA. CDR3 length equals 10 residues. This CDR3 reads CSVGQGEAFF. The CDR3 nucleotides are TGCAGCGTTGGACAGGGTGAAGCTTTCTTT.

The V gene is TRBV30, the J gene TRBJ1-4; no clear D. CDR1 is GTSNPN, CDR2 SVGIG, per germline (reference sequence). The V and J ends lost 8 bases and 0 bases respectively, with 13 bases between them. There are 14 residues in the CDR3. The CDR3 protein is CALEGIATNEKLFF. The CDR3 nucleotides read TGTGCCCTCGAGGGTATTGCAACTAATGAAAAACTGTTTTTT.

V and J are TRBV19 and TRBJ1-2; 8 nucleotides match TRBD1. The CDR3 runs 15 residues. Trimming at V came to 4 bases and at J to 5 bases, leaving 9 bases not matched to a gene. Germline CDR1 is LNHDA and CDR2 is SQIVND (reference sequence). The chain's CDR3 is CASSTAGTGDYGYTF. The CDR3, as DNA: TGTGCCAGTAGTACCGCCGGGACAGGAGATTATGGCTACACCTTC. The variable domain in full, completed from reference TRBV19 and TRBJ1-2, reads DGGITQSPKYLFRKEGQNVTLSCEQNLNHDAMYWYRQDPGQGLRLIYYSQIVNDFQKGDIAEGYSVSREKKESFPLTVTSAQKNPTAFYLCASSTAGTGDYGYTFGSGTRLTVV.

The rearrangement uses TRBV11-2 and TRBJ1-1, with D uncertain. Germline V gene lookup returns CDR1 SGHAT and CDR2 FQNNGV. CDR3 length: 15 residues. The V end was cut by 3 bases, the J end by 5 bases, with 16 bases between. CDR3 residues: CASSFGTRRPTEAFF. CDR3 sequence (DNA): TGTGCCAGCAGCTTTGGTACAAGGAGGCCTACTGAAGCTTTCTTT.

Only a few counts were recorded for this clone. The chain combines TRBV14 with TRBJ2-1; 8 nucleotides line up with TRBD2. The V gene end was trimmed by 5 bases and the J gene end by 4 bases; junction bases not matched to a gene: 4. The CDR3 length is 14 residues. CDR1 and CDR2 (germline): SGHDN, FVKESK. The CDR3 here is CASSNRGGYNEQFF. The CDR3 DNA is TGTGCCAGCAGCAATCGGGGGGGTTACAATGAGCAGTTCTTC.

This chain uses TRBV10-3 with TRBJ1-1; D remains unclear. Germline-derived CDR1 and CDR2 are ENHRY and SYGVKD. This CDR3 is built from 13 residues. Trimming removed 2 bases at V and 2 bases at J, with 6 bases between. The CDR3 DNA follows: TGTGCCATCAGTGAGAACAGTAACACTGAAGCTTTCTTT. It is translated as CAISENSNTEAFF.

The J gene is TRBJ2-7, the V gene TRBV4-1, with 9 nucleotides matching TRBD1. The trim removed 4 bases at V and 5 bases at J, leaving 3 bases unmatched. The CDR3 is 13 residues long. CDR1 and CDR2 (germline): MGHRA, YSYEKL. The CDR3 spells CASSPGTGNEQYF. DNA of the CDR3: TGCGCCAGCAGCCCGGGGACAGGGAACGAGCAGTACTTC.

The CDR3 sequence is CASSRTGGSPLHF. The CDR3 coding sequence is TGTGCCAGTAGTCGGACAGGGGGTTCACCCCTCCACTTT. The rearrangement links TRBV19 to TRBJ1-6; 10 bases line up with TRBD1. The CDR3 loop spans 13 amino acids. From germline, CDR1 is LNHDA and CDR2 SQIVND (reference sequence). The junction had 1 base not matched to a gene; V was cut back by 5 bases and J by 9 bases.

The chain joins TRBV11-2 to TRBJ1-1; D not certain. The CDR3 totals 14 residues. The germline gives CDR1 SGHAT, CDR2 FQNNGV. V gave up 1 base and J gave up 4 bases, with 10 bases separating them. This CDR3 is CASSLGQPSTEAFF. CDR3 DNA sequence: TGTGCCAGCAGCTTAGGACAACCGAGCACTGAAGCTTTCTTT. Full variable domain (outside the CDR3, taken from reference TRBV11-2 and TRBJ1-1): EAGVAQSPRYKIIEKRQSVAFWCNPISGHATLYWYQQILGQGPKLLIQFQNNGVVDDSQLPKDRFSAERLKGVDSTLKIQPAKLEDSAVYLCASSLGQPSTEAFFGQGTRLTVV.

V usage is TRBV18 and J usage is TRBJ1-2; D is unresolved. Trimming shortened V by 0 bases and J by 5 bases, and 13 bases separated the two germline ends. Germline loops: CDR1 KGHSH, CDR2 LQKENI. This CDR3 region has 15 residues. CDR3 bases: TGTGCCAGCTCACCACCGGGCAGATCTTCTTATGGCTACACCTTC. Its translation is CASSPPGRSSYGYTF.

The J gene is TRBJ2-2, the V gene TRBV7-8; TRBD1 is a possible D gene (5 bases). Germline V gives CDR1 SGHVS, CDR2 FQNEAQ. V was trimmed by 5 bases and J by 8 bases, leaving 9 bases between them. The CDR3 totals 12 residues. CDR3 coding DNA: TGTGCCAGCAGCATCCGACAGGGGGAGCTGTTTTTT. Protein sequence: CASSIRQGELFF.

CDR3 amino acids: CASSQGAWTGGSTIPYEQYF. The CDR3 region has the DNA TGTGCCAGCAGCCAAGGGGCGTGGACGGGGGGATCCACCATACCCTACGAGCAGTACTTC. The chain is built from TRBV14 and TRBJ2-7, with 7 positions matching TRBD2. V dropped 1 base and J dropped 2; count of bases not matched to a gene: 20. Germline CDR1 is SGHDN and CDR2 is FVKESK. The CDR3 runs to 20 residues.

The chain uses TRBV6-5 and TRBJ2-7; TRBD1 agrees at 10 bases. Germline V CDR1 and CDR2: MNHEY, SVGAGI. The CDR3 is 14 residues long. J was trimmed by 7 bases and V by 2 bases; bases with no gene match: 5. CDR3 region: CASSYGTGAVEQYF. The CDR3 DNA follows: TGTGCCAGCAGTTACGGGACAGGGGCGGTTGAGCAGTACTTC.

This chain links TRBV5-6 with TRBJ2-3, with TRBD2 identical over 12 bases. Germline values: CDR1 SGHDT, CDR2 YYEEEE. V lost 3 bases to trimming and J lost 2 bases; unmatched junction nucleotides: 1. The CDR3 extends over 15 amino acids. Here the CDR3 DNA reads TGTGCCAGCAGCTCTAGCGGGGGGGCCACAGATACGCAGTATTTT. This sequence encodes CASSSSGGATDTQYF.

The CDR3 region has the DNA TGTGCCACCGCCAGTGGGGGCCTCACAGATACGCAGTATTTT. Its translation: CATASGGLTDTQYF. The chain links TRBV11-2 to TRBJ2-3; maybe TRBD1 (6 bases). This CDR3 has 14 residues. The germline gives CDR1 SGHAT, CDR2 FQNNGV. Trimming removed 10 bases from V and 2 bases from J, with 16 bases in between.

The gene calls are TRBV6-5 and TRBJ1-6; 9 bases are shared with TRBD1. The junction had 3 bases not matched to a gene; V was cut back by 6 bases and J by 9 bases. The CDR3 sequence is 13 residues long. CDR1 is MNHEY, CDR2 SVGAGI, per germline. In nucleotides, the CDR3 is TGTGCCAGCAGGACAGGGGGTCTTTCACCCCTCCACTTT. It yields the protein CASRTGGLSPLHF.

The chain uses TRBV29-1 and TRBJ1-1, with D maybe TRBD1 (6 bases). CDR1 is SQVTM, CDR2 ANQGSEA, per germline. The CDR3 contains 11 residues. The V gene lost 7 bases and the J gene lost 4 bases, with 10 bases spanning the gap. CDR3 sequence: CSGTATTEAFF. The CDR3, as DNA: TGCAGCGGGACAGCCACCACTGAAGCTTTCTTT.

The chain joins TRBV9 to TRBJ2-2; maybe TRBD1 (6 bases). In germline, CDR1 is SGDLS, CDR2 YYNGEE. CDR3 length: 13 amino acids. The V gene lost 4 bases and the J gene lost 5 bases, with 9 bases spanning the gap. Written as DNA, the CDR3 is TGTGCCAGCAGCAGCAGGGGAACCGGGGAGCTGTTTTTT. Amino acids: CASSSRGTGELFF.

Notes on this clone: Other nucleotide sequences in the sample specify the same CDR3. The chain is built from TRBV7-8 and TRBJ2-2, with a possible D match to TRBD2 (6 bases). Trimming shortened V by 5 bases and J by 6 bases, and 7 bases separated the two germline ends. Per germline, CDR1 SGHVS and CDR2 FQNEAQ. CDR3 length: 12 residues. The CDR3 coding sequence is TGTGCCAGCAGCCCGGGAGCCGGGGAGCTGTTTTTT. Translating it yields CASSPGAGELFF. The whole variable domain, remainder taken from reference TRBV7-8 and TRBJ2-2, is GAGVSQSPRYKVAKRGQDVALRCDPISGHVSLFWYQQALGQGPEFLTYFQNEAQLDKSGLPSDRFFAERPEGSVSTLKIQRTQQEDSAVYLCASSPGAGELFFGEGSRLTVL.